This T cell receptor beta chain was documented in a study of CXCR3 chemokines and chemotherapy response in bladder cancer. MiXCR, run by TCRdb on the PCR reads, gives a single entry per CDR3 protein. This table holds about 3,500 distinct CDR3 sequences, roughly 26% found once. Ten or more counts support this clonotype. With 0 bases removed from V and 0 bases from J, the gap between germline ends came to 11 bases. This CDR3 is 16 amino acids long. CDR1 and CDR2 (germline): DFQATT, SNEGSKA (reference sequence). The biological material was taken from a patient whose treatment included neoadjuvant chemotherapy. This TCR derives from a human donor with bladder cancer that did not respond to neoadjuvant chemotherapy. The chain recombines TRBV20-1 with TRBJ1-4; D unresolved. The CDR3 bases are TGCAGTGCTAGAGATCTGTGGACTCCAACTAATGAAAAACTGTTTTTT. Protein product: CSARDLWTPTNEKLFF.